The following is a T cell receptor beta chain sequence with its context. Its antigen remains unknown. This entry comes from a study of T cell responses to AZD1222 COVID-19 vaccine. Study outcomes and limitations: Of the AZD1222 recipients, only 5 to 7 were seropositive at baseline. Donors were largely white British and mainly female; clonal diversity was possibly underestimated. Spike-spanning, vaccine-associated CD4 TCRs were dominant at 160-218 and 743-854. None of the repertoires were sampled until the peak T cell response had passed.

The CDR3 covers 13 residues. V lost 3 bases and J lost 5, with 8 bases in between. Germline V gene sequence: CDR1 SGHTA, CDR2 FQGNSA. TCRdb's table, derived via immunoSEQ multiplex PCR, lists solely in-frame clones and lacks some. The sample lists 60,000 or so clones; 70% to 85% were seen once. The source was peripheral blood, collected on day 0 of AZD1222 vaccination. The V gene is TRBV7-2, the J gene TRBJ2-1; D remains unclear. The TCR originated in an adult in good health. The DNA for the CDR3 is TGTGCCAGCAGCTTCGGAGTCGACAATGAGCAGTTCTTC. This codes for CASSFGVDNEQFF.